This T cell receptor (beta chain) comes out of a study of spatial heterogeneity in lung cancer. Time point here: sample taken at primary tumor resection. TCRs were sequenced from unsorted whole RNA of tumor, nontumor lung or PBMC. TCRdb independently ran MiXCR on the 5' RACE reads; one entry per CDR3 protein. The repertoire consists of 50,000 or so distinct CDR3 sequences, with approximately 12% occurring once and the leading ten covering approximately 38%. CDR1 is SEHNR and CDR2 is FQNEAQ in the germline V gene (reference sequence). This CDR3 has 15 amino acids. J gave up 2 bases and V 2 bases, and 5 bases lay outside the gene matches. This clonotype occurred many times.

This rearrangement joins TRBV7-9 to TRBJ2-7, with 8 bases fitting TRBD2. Sequenced material: PBMCs, taken at surgery. The source of this sequence is a female donor with early-stage non-small cell lung cancer. The CDR3 DNA follows: TGTGCCAGCAGCTTAAGCGGGGGTGAAACCTACGAGCAGTACTTC. Translating gives CASSLSGGETYEQYF.